This T cell receptor beta chain is drawn from a study of blood T cells in healthy people across ages. On this clonotype: Its antigen is not identified. At one end the junction does not follow the germline gene, possibly because of a read error.

Overall study findings and caveats: Not knowing donor CMV status may have confounded expanded clonotype changes.

Together with a sample-barcoded 5' primer, a J-beta primer mix was included in a second PCR lasting roughly 6 to 12 cycles. MiXCR was run by TCRdb on the 5' RACE reads, yielding one entry per CDR3 protein. The profile shows hundreds of thousands of distinct CDR3 sequences, 45% to 65% of them singletons. CDR1 is SGHAT and CDR2 is FQNNGV in the germline V gene. The CDR3 consists of 14 residues. Sequencing was performed on blood. The rearrangement links TRBV11-2 to TRBJ2-3, with D hard to call. The receptor comes from a man aged 55 to 69 in good health. The CDR3 is CTSSPNPLLDTQYF. The CDR3 bases are TGTACCAGCAGCCCAAACCCCTTACTAGATACGCAGTATTTT.